The entry below describes one T cell receptor (beta chain). Its antigen remains unknown. These data are taken from a study of lymphopenia after photon versus proton radiotherapy. Broader study findings: After lymphocyte nadir, photon-treated repertoires showed oligoclonal expansion, especially CD8+ Temra.

Germline V gene data show CDR1 as SNHLY and CDR2 as FYNNEI. Trimming pared 4 bases from V and 7 bases from J, leaving 20 bases between. The CDR3 runs to 16 residues. Profiling relied on immunoSEQ multiplex PCR, and the TCRdb table lists in-frame clones only, not all of them. Of 60,000 or so clones listed, about nine tenths are singletons. Sequencing was performed on peripheral blood, taken from a patient treated with proton-based radiotherapy. The V gene is TRBV2, the J gene TRBJ1-5; D remains unclear. The source is a man older than 75 with esophageal cancer. CDR3 bases: TGTGCCAGCAGTGTAGCGGGAGAGGTAAGAGGACAGCCCCAGCATTTT. Protein: CASSVAGEVRGQPQHF.